The TCR beta chain described here comes from a study of kidney transplant recipient with SARS-CoV-2 infection. TCRdb processed the reads anew with MiXCR; each CDR3 protein has one entry. In the table there are fewer than 250,000 distinct CDR3 sequences, 25% to 35% of which are singletons. This clonotype was seen many times. Source: a blood sample, taken at baseline and on roughly day 120 from a kidney transplant recipient. The origin of this receptor is a male patient between 25 and 39 years old who had COVID-19 and was a kidney transplant recipient. A share of the T cells may be of graft donor origin.

Here the CDR3 reads CASSLTLAGGTKNIQYF. DNA of the CDR3: TGTGCCAGCAGCTTGACCCTCGCGGGAGGAACCAAAAACATTCAGTACTTC. This chain links TRBV7-9 with TRBJ2-4; 8 nucleotides line up with TRBD2. Per germline, CDR1 SEHNR and CDR2 FQNEAQ (reference sequence). This CDR3 has 17 residues. The V and J ends lost 3 bases and 2 bases, in that order; junction bases with no gene match: 9.